This T cell receptor (beta chain) was captured in a study of blood T cells in healthy people across ages. Study results and limitations: Diversity estimates from one million T cells were considered underestimates. When set beside aged donors, long-lived donors presented more naive CD4+ cells and higher diversity. Nothing was known about donor CMV status, and this possibly confounded expanded clonotype changes.

The V end was cut by 0 bases, the J end by 6 bases, with 16 bases between. Looked up from germline, CDR1 is SGDLS and CDR2 is YYNGEE. The CDR3 covers 16 residues. Comments on this clonotype: Its antigen is unknown.

Sample-barcoded 5' priming and a J-beta primer mix drove a second PCR of roughly 7 to 11 cycles. Tags on each cDNA molecule came from a template-switch adaptor with 12 random nucleotides. TCRdb re-called the 5' RACE reads through MiXCR, storing one row per CDR3 protein. This table holds under 2,000,000 distinct CDR3 sequences, roughly 49% found once. The sample consisted of blood. The receptor comes from a middle-aged woman in good health. The chain employs TRBV9 and TRBJ2-1; D perhaps matches TRBD2 (6 bases). This chain's CDR3 is CASSVAGGMWGNEQFF. In DNA, the CDR3 is TGTGCCAGCAGCGTAGCTGGGGGGATGTGGGGCAATGAGCAGTTCTTC.